The rows below give T cell receptor beta chains drawn from one sample of a study of control samples from healthy donors and cancer patients. Sequenced by immunoSEQ multiplex PCR; TCRdb stores in-frame clones only, minus some. The sample lists 57,000 or so clones, 90% occurring once. Sequences were obtained from PBMCs. These receptors came from a man in his 60s with colorectal cancer. The CDR3 runs from the conserved cysteine through the conserved F or W. Each record gives: V gene, D gene, J gene, clone size, CDR3 DNA, CDR3 protein. The D gene is left open where the match is weak. Rows may omit the clone size; those that give it use once, few, many or a size class.

v_gene: TRBV7-9; d_gene: -; j_gene: TRBJ2-7; abundance: -; CDR3nt: TGTGCCAGCAGCGGCGGGGACTACGAGCAGTACTTC; CDR3aa: CASSGGDYEQYF
v_gene: TRBV7-8; d_gene: -; j_gene: TRBJ1-1; abundance: -; CDR3nt: TGTGCCAGCAGCCCAGGACAGACTAACACTGAAGCTTTCTTT; CDR3aa: CASSPGQTNTEAFF
v_gene: TRBV5-1; d_gene: -; j_gene: TRBJ1-1; abundance: once; CDR3nt: TGCGCCAGCAGCTTTAACGGTGGGGACACTGAAGCTTTCTTT; CDR3aa: CASSFNGGDTEAFF
v_gene: TRBV28; d_gene: -; j_gene: TRBJ2-3; abundance: -; CDR3nt: TGTGCCAGCAGTCCTTGGGTGAGGGGCACTAGCACAGATACGCAGTATTTT; CDR3aa: CASSPWVRGTSTDTQYF
v_gene: TRBV27; d_gene: TRBD1; j_gene: TRBJ2-7; abundance: -; CDR3nt: TGTGCCAGCAGTTTTAACAGGGGATCCAACGAGCAGTACTTC; CDR3aa: CASSFNRGSNEQYF
v_gene: TRBV2; d_gene: -; j_gene: TRBJ1-2; abundance: -; CDR3nt: TGTGCCAGCAGTGAACGAGGAGATGGCTACACCTTC; CDR3aa: CASSERGDGYTF
v_gene: TRBV27; d_gene: TRBD2; j_gene: TRBJ2-2; abundance: -; CDR3nt: TGTGCCAGCAGTTCCGGACTAGAAGGTCACGCCGGGGAGCTGTTTTTT; CDR3aa: CASSSGLEGHAGELFF
v_gene: TRBV19; d_gene: -; j_gene: TRBJ1-6; abundance: few; CDR3nt: TGTGCCAGTAGTATTGACGGGGGCTCCTATAATTCACCCCTCCACTTT; CDR3aa: CASSIDGGSYNSPLHF
v_gene: TRBV7-9; d_gene: TRBD1; j_gene: TRBJ1-2; abundance: -; CDR3nt: TGTGCCAGCAGCGTAGGGGACAGGGGGTTAGGCTACACCTTC; CDR3aa: CASSVGDRGLGYTF
v_gene: TRBV6-5; d_gene: -; j_gene: TRBJ2-6; abundance: -; CDR3nt: TGTGCCAGCAGTTACTCAGGAACTGGGGCCAACGTCCTGACTTTC; CDR3aa: CASSYSGTGANVLTF
v_gene: TRBV2; d_gene: -; j_gene: TRBJ1-4; abundance: -; CDR3nt: TGTGCCAGCAGCCCCTTGTCCCTGGCCGAAAAACTGTTTTTT; CDR3aa: CASSPLSLAEKLFF
v_gene: TRBV28; d_gene: TRBD2; j_gene: TRBJ2-7; abundance: -; CDR3nt: TGTGCCAGCAGTTCCCCTGGCGGGGGTAACTACGAGCAGTACTTC; CDR3aa: CASSSPGGGNYEQYF
v_gene: TRBV30; d_gene: TRBD1; j_gene: TRBJ1-1; abundance: -; CDR3nt: TGTGCCTGGGCAGGGGGGATGAACACTGAAGCTTTCTTT; CDR3aa: CAWAGGMNTEAFF
v_gene: TRBV7-9; d_gene: -; j_gene: TRBJ2-5; abundance: -; CDR3nt: TGTGCCAGCAGCTTCGGACGGAGGGAGACCCAGTACTTC; CDR3aa: CASSFGRRETQYF
v_gene: TRBV7-2; d_gene: -; j_gene: TRBJ1-6; abundance: -; CDR3nt: TGTGCCAGCAGCCCACTGTGGGGGGGGAGCTCCTATAATTCACCCCTCCACTTT; CDR3aa: CASSPLWGGSSYNSPLHF
v_gene: TRBV5-1; d_gene: -; j_gene: TRBJ1-5; abundance: -; CDR3nt: TGCGCCAGCAGCTTGGCAGGTACAGACCAGAATCAGCCCCAGCATTTT; CDR3aa: CASSLAGTDQNQPQHF